Included here is one T cell receptor (beta chain) sequence, with context. Germline CDR1 reads MDHEN; CDR2 reads SYDVKM. The CDR3 length is 17 residues. V shed 3 bases and J 5 bases; nucleotides not matched to a gene: 12. This sample was included in a study of technical replicates of blood from a handful of donors. This table comes from immunoSEQ multiplex PCR, and its TCRdb copy is limited to in-frame clones, with some not included. The sample shows roughly 50,000 clones, 90% to 95% of them seen only once. This TCR derives from a human donor in good health. Some clones in this sample may be carry-over from other donors' samples. Sequencing input: PBMCs. This chain links TRBV28 with TRBJ2-5; 10 nucleotides align to TRBD2. The DNA of the CDR3 is TGTGCCAGCAGTTTTACCCCGAGCGGGGGGGCCGGGGAGACCCAGTACTTC. This sequence encodes CASSFTPSGGAGETQYF. Supplemented by reference TRBV28 and TRBJ2-5, the full variable domain reads DVKVTQSSRYLVKRTGEKVFLECVQDMDHENMFWYRQDPGLGLRLIYFSYDVKMKEKGDIPEGYSVSREKKERFSLILESASTNQTSMYLCASSFTPSGGAGETQYFGPGTRLLVL.